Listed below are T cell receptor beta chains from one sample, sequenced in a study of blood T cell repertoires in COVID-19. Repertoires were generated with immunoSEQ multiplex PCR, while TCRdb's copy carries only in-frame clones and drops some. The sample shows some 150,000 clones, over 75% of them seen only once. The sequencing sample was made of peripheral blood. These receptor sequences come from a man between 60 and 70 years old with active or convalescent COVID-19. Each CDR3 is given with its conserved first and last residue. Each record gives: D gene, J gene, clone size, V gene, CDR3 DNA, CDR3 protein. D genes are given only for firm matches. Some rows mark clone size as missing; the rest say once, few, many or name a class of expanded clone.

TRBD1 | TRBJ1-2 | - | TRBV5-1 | TGCGCCAGCAGCTTGGGGACAGGAAGGGATGGCTACACCTTC | CASSLGTGRDGYTF
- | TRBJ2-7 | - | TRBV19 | TGTGCCAGTAGCCCAAAAGGGGCTGGGGGCGGCCACGAGCAGTACTTC | CASSPKGAGGGHEQYF
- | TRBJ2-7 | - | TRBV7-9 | TGTGCCAGCAGCTTAACGGGGTGGTTCGACGAGCAGTACTTC | CASSLTGWFDEQYF
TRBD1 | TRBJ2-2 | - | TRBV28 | TGTGCCAGTCTGGACAGGTGGAACACCGGGGAGCTGTTTTTT | CASLDRWNTGELFF
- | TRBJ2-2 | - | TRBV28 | TGTGCCAGCAGCCGCCCCGGCAGGGGTTTAACCGGGGAGCTGTTTTTT | CASSRPGRGLTGELFF
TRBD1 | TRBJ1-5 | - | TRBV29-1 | TGCAGCGTTGGACAGGGGGTCGGCAATCAGCCCCAGCATTTT | CSVGQGVGNQPQHF
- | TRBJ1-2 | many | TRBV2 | TGTGCCAGCACCATGCGCCAGGGCTACTATGGCTACACCTTC | CASTMRQGYYGYTF
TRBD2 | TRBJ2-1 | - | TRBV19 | TGTGCCAGTAGTGTGACTAGCGCCAACAATGAGCAGTTCTTC | CASSVTSANNEQFF
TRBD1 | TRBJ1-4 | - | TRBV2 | TGTGCCAGCAGTGAAACAGGGGTTGGAGAAAAACTGTTTTTT | CASSETGVGEKLFF
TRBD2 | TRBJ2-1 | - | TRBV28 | TGTGCCAGCAGTTCCCCCAGCGGGAGCTACAATGAGCAGTTCTTC | CASSSPSGSYNEQFF
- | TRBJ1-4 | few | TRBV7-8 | TGTGCCAGCAGCTTATTTCGGGGAAGTGAAAAACTGTTTTTT | CASSLFRGSEKLFF
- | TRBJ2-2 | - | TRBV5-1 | TGCGCCAGCAGCTACCCACTGGGGCTCGTTGGGGAGCTGTTTTTT | CASSYPLGLVGELFF
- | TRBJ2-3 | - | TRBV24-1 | TGTGCCACCAGTGGGCTGGGGGGTAGCACAGATACGCAGTATTTT | CATSGLGGSTDTQYF
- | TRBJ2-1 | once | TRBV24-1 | TGTGCCACCAGTGATTCTCGGGTTACAGGAGTCTACAATGAGCAGTTCTTC | CATSDSRVTGVYNEQFF
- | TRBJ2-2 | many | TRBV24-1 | TGTGCCACCAGTGACCTGACAGATTCGGGGGAGCTGTTTTTT | CATSDLTDSGELFF
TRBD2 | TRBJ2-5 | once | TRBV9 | TGTGCCAGCAGCTTCGGACTAGCGGACCAAGAGACCCAGTACTTC | CASSFGLADQETQYF
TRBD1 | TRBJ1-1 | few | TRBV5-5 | TGTGCCAGCAGCATCACCGGGACAGGGACCACTGAAGCTTTCTTT | CASSITGTGTTEAFF
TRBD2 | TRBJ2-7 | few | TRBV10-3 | TGTGCCATCAGGGGACTAGCGGGTTACGAGCAGTACTTC | CAIRGLAGYEQYF
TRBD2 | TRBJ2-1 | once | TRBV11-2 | TGTGCCAGCAGCCCCCGTACTAGCGGACCCTCCTACAATGAGCAGTTCTTC | CASSPRTSGPSYNEQFF
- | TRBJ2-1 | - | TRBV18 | TGTGCCAGCTCACGGCGGGGTGAGCAGTTCTTC | CASSRRGEQFF
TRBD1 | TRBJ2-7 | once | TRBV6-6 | TGTGCCAGCAGTATGCGACAGGGCTACGAGCAGTACTTC | CASSMRQGYEQYF
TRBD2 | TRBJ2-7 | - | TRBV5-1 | TGCGCCAGCAGCCGGGGGCGTAGCGGGATCTCGGACGAGCAGTACTTC | CASSRGRSGISDEQYF
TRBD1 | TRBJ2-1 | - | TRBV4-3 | TGCGCCAGCAGCCAAGAATTGAGGCTACCAGGGGGTGAGCAGTTCTTC | CASSQELRLPGGEQFF
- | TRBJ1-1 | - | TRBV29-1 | TGCAGCGCATGGGCGGGGATGAACACTGAAGCTTTCTTT | CSAWAGMNTEAFF
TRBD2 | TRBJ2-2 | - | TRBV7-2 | TGTGCCAGCAGCTTAGGGGGACTAAGGAACACCGGGGAGCTGTTTTTT | CASSLGGLRNTGELFF
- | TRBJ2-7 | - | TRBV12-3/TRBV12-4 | TGTGCCAGCAGCCTAGTACCCTCCTACGAGCAGTACTTC | CASSLVPSYEQYF
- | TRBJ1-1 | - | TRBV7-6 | TGTGCCAGCAGCTTAGCCGTGGACTATGCCGCTTTCTTT | CASSLAVDYAAFF
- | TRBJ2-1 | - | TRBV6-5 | TGTGCCAGCAGGAAAGGGGGTGCCGGTGAGCAGTTCTTC | CASRKGGAGEQFF
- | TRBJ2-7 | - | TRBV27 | TGTGCCAGGATGGGGGGCTACGAGCAGTACTTC | CARMGGYEQYF
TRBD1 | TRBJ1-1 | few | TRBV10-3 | TGTGCCATCAGTGACAGACAGGGGGATACTGAAGCTTTCTTT | CAISDRQGDTEAFF
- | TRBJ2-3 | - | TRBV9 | TGTGCCAGCAGCGTTAGCCCCCTGGTTGGTACGCAGTATTTT | CASSVSPLVGTQYF
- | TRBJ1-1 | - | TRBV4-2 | TGTGCCAGCAGCCAAGATTCGGGGGCTGAAGCTTTCTTT | CASSQDSGAEAFF
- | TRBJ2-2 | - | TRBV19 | TGTGCCAGTACCTCTCAACGGTATAACACCGGGGAGCTGTTTTTT | CASTSQRYNTGELFF
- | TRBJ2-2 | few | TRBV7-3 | TGTGCCAGCAGCTTACAGGGCAACACCGGGGAGCTGTTTTTT | CASSLQGNTGELFF
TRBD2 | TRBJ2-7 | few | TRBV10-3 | TGTGCCATCAGGACCGGGACTAGTAGGTCCTACGAGCAGTACTTC | CAIRTGTSRSYEQYF
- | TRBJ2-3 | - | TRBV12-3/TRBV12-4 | TGTGCCAGCAGTTTAGTTCTTACAGATACGCAGTATTTT | CASSLVLTDTQYF
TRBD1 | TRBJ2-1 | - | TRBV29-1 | TGCAGCGCCCCTACTTCACAGGGGATTGGGTACAATGAGCAGTTCTTC | CSAPTSQGIGYNEQFF
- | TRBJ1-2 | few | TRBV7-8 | TGTGCCAGCAGCCCCACGCCCGACAGTCTGGGTGGCTACACCTTC | CASSPTPDSLGGYTF
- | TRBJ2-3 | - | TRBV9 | TGTGCCAGCAGCAAGGGACTGGCTAGCACAGATACGCAGTATTTT | CASSKGLASTDTQYF
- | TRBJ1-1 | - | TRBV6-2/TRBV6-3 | TGTGCCAGCAGTTACCCGCAGGTTGAAGCTTTCTTT | CASSYPQVEAFF
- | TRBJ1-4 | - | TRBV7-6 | TGTGCCAGCAGCTTGAGCCTAGAGGGCAATGAAAAACTGTTTTTT | CASSLSLEGNEKLFF
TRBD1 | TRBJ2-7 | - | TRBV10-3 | TGTGCCATCAGCAGGGGACAGGGTTCTTGGTACGAGCAGTACTTC | CAISRGQGSWYEQYF
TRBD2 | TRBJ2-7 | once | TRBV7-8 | TGTGCCAGCCGGCGGGGGATTTCCTACGAGCAGTACTTC | CASRRGISYEQYF
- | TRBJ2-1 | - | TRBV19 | TGTGCCAGTAGTATAACCAGCCGGAGAAGCGGTGAGCAGTTCTTC | CASSITSRRSGEQFF
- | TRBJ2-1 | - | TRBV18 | TGTGCCAGCTCACCCTCTACCGATGAGCAGTTCTTC | CASSPSTDEQFF
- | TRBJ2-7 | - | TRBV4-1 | TGCGCCAGCAGCCAAGAAGAAGGGGGGGCTGACGAGCAGTACTTC | CASSQEEGGADEQYF
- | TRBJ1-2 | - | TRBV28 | TGTGCCAGCAGTTCGAGGGAGGGAGAGACGTTC | CASSSREGETF
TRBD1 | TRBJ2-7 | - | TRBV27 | TGTGCCAGCACCCCAGACAGGGGAAGCTACGAGCAGTACTTC | CASTPDRGSYEQYF